This TCR beta chain was identified in a study of human T cells and chemical hapten exposure. Background on the study: Sensitization was performed using 2% DPC on a roughly 2 cm by roughly 2 cm upper inner arm skin site. Patients having alopecia areata, totalis or universalis were mostly female. General study points: Counts of TCRs above 1 in 1000 frequency stayed unchanged with DPC sensitization.

The library tagged individual cDNA molecules with unique molecular identifiers. TCRdb reprocessed the RACE reads via MiXCR and lists one record per CDR3 protein. The sample yields roughly 110,000 distinct CDR3 sequences, 9% to 15% seen once. Time point given: pre-sensitization, week 0. As for treatment: therapeutic diphenylcyclopropenone sensitization with weekly scalp DPC. The germline V gene has CDR1 MDHEN and CDR2 SYDVKM. The CDR3 totals 18 residues. V shed 3 bases and J 0 bases; nucleotides not matched to a gene: 6. Details on this clonotype: Its antigen is unknown.

The chain combines TRBV28 with TRBJ2-6, with 9 bases fitting TRBD1. The sample was whole blood, taken in connection with sensitization to the hapten diphenylcyclopropenone (DPC). The source of this sequence is a woman aged 45 to 65 with alopecia areata. Some clones in this sample may be carry-over from other donors' samples. DNA for the CDR3: TGTGCCAGCAGTTTTTACGGGACAGGGTCCTCTGGGGCCAACGTCCTGACTTTC. Encoded protein: CASSFYGTGSSGANVLTF.